The next 20 T cell receptor beta chains were all read from a single sample in a study of CD8 T cell repertoires and HIV-1 epitope variants. The table came from immunoSEQ multiplex PCR; TCRdb's copy has only in-frame clones and leaves some out. The sample has about 5,000 clones, 64% seen once; the top ten hold roughly 40%. The antigens these receptors bind are not known. The material sequenced was cultured CD8+ T cells derived from PBMCs. The receptor source for this set is a male donor with HIV.

V and J are TRBV6-4 and TRBJ2-5; 9 positions agree with TRBD2. Germline values: CDR1 MRHNA, CDR2 SNTAGT. Losses at the gene ends were 6 bases for V and 5 bases for J; bases not matched to a gene: 10. The CDR3 consists of 15 residues. The CDR3 loop reads CASRLLAGREETQYF. The CDR3 DNA is TGTGCCAGCAGGCTTCTAGCGGGGAGAGAGGAGACCCAGTACTTC.

The CDR3 DNA reads TGTGCCAGTAGTATGTCGGGACTTTACAATGAGCAGTTCTTC. Protein product: CASSMSGLYNEQFF. V usage is TRBV19 and J usage is TRBJ2-1; perhaps TRBD2 as D (6 bases). The V gene lost 3 bases and the J gene lost 4 bases, with 10 bases spanning the gap. The CDR3 contains 14 residues. Germline V CDR1 and CDR2: LNHDA, SQIVND (reference sequence).

The chain carries TRBV11-1 and TRBJ2-7; D ambiguous. V was shortened by 4 bases and J by 1 base, with 2 bases between the two germline ends. This CDR3 is built from 11 residues. Germline CDR1 SGHAT, CDR2 FQDESV (reference sequence). The CDR3 region has the DNA TGTGCCAGCAGCTCTTCCTACGAGCAGTACTTC. This encodes CASSSSYEQYF.

This clone was recorded a few times. The J gene is TRBJ1-2, the V gene TRBV28; D not resolved. Germline lookup yields CDR1 MDHEN and CDR2 SYDVKM. The CDR3 consists of 14 residues. Trimming took 3 bases from V and 0 from J, leaving 8 bases between them. CDR3 nucleotide sequence: TGTGCCAGCAGTTTTGAGCTCGCTAACTATGGCTACACCTTC. Encoded protein: CASSFELANYGYTF.

The rearrangement uses TRBV9 and TRBJ2-4; 10 bases agree with TRBD1. V trimming: 0 bases; J trimming: 5 bases; junction bases outside the gene matches: 2. The germline V gene has CDR1 SGDLS and CDR2 YYNGEE. The CDR3 has 15 residues. The CDR3 DNA sequence: TGTGCCAGCAGCGTAGGGACAGGGGGTCAAAACATTCAGTACTTC. This sequence encodes CASSVGTGGQNIQYF.

CDR3 bases: TGTGCCAGCAGTTGGGAGATGAACACTGAAGCTTTCTTT. It specifies CASSWEMNTEAFF. The rearrangement links TRBV6-1 to TRBJ1-1; no definite D call. From germline, CDR1 is MNHNS and CDR2 SASEGT. The CDR3 extends over 13 amino acids. V dropped 5 bases and J dropped 0 bases, with 7 bases sitting between them.

J is TRBJ2-1 and V is TRBV27, with 10 positions matching TRBD2. The CDR3 sequence is 15 residues long. Looked up from germline, CDR1 is MNHEY and CDR2 is SMNVEV (reference sequence). V lost 3 bases, J lost 4 bases, and 3 bases stayed unmatched. CDR3 protein: CASSFTSGIYNEQFF. DNA for the CDR3: TGTGCCAGCAGTTTTACTAGCGGGATATACAATGAGCAGTTCTTC.

This clone was recorded once. The chain recombines TRBV7-8 with TRBJ2-7; 9 bases line up with TRBD1. From germline, CDR1 is SGHVS and CDR2 FQNEAQ. The CDR3 sequence is 16 residues long. Trimming at V came to 0 bases and at J to 5 bases, leaving 8 bases not matched to a gene. The CDR3 is CASSLAGTGGSDEQYF. The DNA for the CDR3 is TGTGCCAGCAGCTTAGCCGGCACAGGGGGCAGCGACGAGCAGTACTTC.

This clone was counted a few times. The chain couples TRBV6-1 to TRBJ1-5; TRBD1 agrees at 10 bases. This CDR3 spans 16 amino acids. Germline trimming cut 2 bases from V and 2 bases from J; bases unmatched to any gene: 3. Germline V gene data show CDR1 as MNHNS and CDR2 as SASEGT. This CDR3 is CASSETGTGGNQPQHF. The CDR3 nucleotides read TGTGCCAGCAGTGAAACGGGGACAGGGGGCAATCAGCCCCAGCATTTT.

The chain uses TRBV9 and TRBJ2-1; D may be TRBD2 (6 bases). The V end was cut by 3 bases, the J end by 7 bases, with 8 bases between. Germline V lookup: CDR1 SGDLS, CDR2 YYNGEE. There are 12 residues in the CDR3. The CDR3 loop reads CASSGGVNEQFF. The CDR3 DNA follows: TGTGCCAGCAGCGGGGGGGTTAATGAGCAGTTCTTC.

For this clone: At the DNA level, this CDR3 is encoded by other sequences in the same sample as well. V gene TRBV7-2 combines with J gene TRBJ1-2; tentative D call: TRBD1 (5 bases). Germline CDR1 is SGHTA and CDR2 is FQGNSA. V dropped 5 bases and J dropped 4 bases, with 14 bases sitting between them. CDR3 length: 14 residues. The CDR3 protein is CASSSLGESYGYTF. CDR3 DNA: TGTGCCAGCAGCAGCCTGGGGGAGAGCTATGGCTACACCTTC.

The chain recombines TRBV7-9 with TRBJ2-1, with 8 bases that match TRBD1. Germline loops: CDR1 SEHNR, CDR2 FQNEAQ (reference sequence). V was clipped by 5 bases and J by 7 bases; unmatched bases: 10. This CDR3 has 15 residues. As DNA, the CDR3 is TGTGCCAGCAGCCCCGACAGGGGATCTGATAATGAGCAGTTCTTC. Amino acid sequence: CASSPDRGSDNEQFF.

J is TRBJ1-5 and V is TRBV6-6; D may be TRBD1 (5 bases). The germline gives CDR1 MNHNY, CDR2 SVGAGI (reference sequence). There are 14 residues in the CDR3. The germline V and J ends were trimmed by 5 bases and 1 base, with 9 bases remaining between them. The DNA for the CDR3 is TGTGCCAGCAGTCTCGGGGGGAGCAATCAGCCCCAGCATTTT. It encodes CASSLGGSNQPQHF.

The chain recombines TRBV6-5 with TRBJ2-7, with D possibly matching TRBD1 (6 bases). This CDR3 comprises 14 residues. Trimming cost V 8 bases and J 5 bases, with 19 bases left between them. Germline CDR1 and CDR2: MNHEY and SVGAGI. In nucleotides, the CDR3 is TGTGCCAGCCGCTTCCGGGACGGGGACAACGAGCAGTACTTC. It is translated as CASRFRDGDNEQYF.

The V call is TRBV6-5, the J call TRBJ1-5; possible D gene TRBD1, 5 bases. Trimming cost V 4 bases and J 0 bases, with 13 bases left between them. Germline CDR1 and CDR2: MNHEY and SVGAGI. The CDR3 has 16 amino acids. This CDR3 reads CASSSLGGDSNQPQHF. As DNA, the CDR3 is TGTGCCAGCAGTTCCCTTGGAGGGGATAGCAATCAGCCCCAGCATTTT.

V gene TRBV4-1 combines with J gene TRBJ1-1; D gene unclear. From germline, CDR1 is MGHRA and CDR2 YSYEKL. The CDR3 totals 13 residues. V lost 5 bases, J lost 1 base, and 8 bases lay in between. The CDR3, as DNA: TGCGCCAGCAGCTTTTCGGGGAACACTGAAGCTTTCTTT. Translated: CASSFSGNTEAFF.

In DNA, the CDR3 is TGTGCCAGCAGTTTAGAGGAGGCGGACACAGATACGCAGTATTTT. Protein product: CASSLEEADTDTQYF. J is TRBJ2-3 and V is TRBV27, with a possible D match to TRBD2 (5 bases). V was cut by 2 bases and J by 2 bases, with 11 bases left in between. Germline CDR1 and CDR2: MNHEY and SMNVEV (reference sequence). This CDR3 has 15 residues.

This clone was seen a handful of times. The chain recombines TRBV9 with TRBJ2-3, with 7 bases identical to TRBD1. The CDR3 is 17 residues long. The germline V gene encodes CDR1 SGDLS and CDR2 YYNGEE. J was trimmed by 2 bases and V by 3 bases; bases with no gene match: 12. CDR3 protein: CASSAIQGPPFTDTQYF. The DNA for the CDR3 is TGTGCCAGCAGCGCCATACAGGGGCCTCCCTTCACAGATACGCAGTATTTT.

This chain links TRBV18 with TRBJ1-2; TRBD1 agrees at 9 bases. The V gene end was trimmed by 6 bases and the J gene end by 6 bases; junction bases not matched to a gene: 17. This CDR3 comprises 17 residues. Germline loops: CDR1 KGHSH, CDR2 LQKENI. The CDR3 DNA is TGTGCCAGCTCGCACATCACACTAAGGGACAGGGAAGATGGCTACACCTTC. Translated: CASSHITLRDREDGYTF.

This sequence joins TRBV2 and TRBJ2-7; D could derive from TRBD1 or TRBD2 (6 bases each). This CDR3 has 15 residues. Germline-derived CDR1 and CDR2 are SNHLY and FYNNEI. Trimming took 0 bases from V and 2 from J, leaving 11 bases between them. The CDR3 nucleotides are TGTGCCAGCAGTGAAGCTAGGGGGGAGGCCTACGAGCAGTACTTC. It specifies CASSEARGEAYEQYF. The full variable domain, its missing parts supplied by reference TRBV2 and TRBJ2-7, is EPEVTQTPSHQVTQMGQEVILRCVPISNHLYFYWYRQILGQKVEFLVSFYNNEISEKSEIFDDQFSVERPDGSNFTLKIRSTKLEDSAMYFCASSEARGEAYEQYFGPGTRLTVT.